This T cell receptor (beta chain) was sequenced during a study of CD8 T cells in ankylosing spondylitis. This clonotype was recorded many times. The target antigen is unknown. The junction and the germline gene differ at one end; a read error may be behind it. This CDR3 is built from 13 residues. In germline, CDR1 is LNHDA, CDR2 SQIVND (reference sequence). In making TCR beta libraries, quantitative 5'-RACE with molecular barcodes was used. TCRdb reprocessed the 5' RACE reads via MiXCR and lists one record per CDR3 protein. The data hold under 55,000 distinct CDR3 sequences, with approximately 8% observed a single time. Regarding the study as a whole: Some of these motif variants have turned up before, in reports on reactive arthritis synovial fluid and blood. Researchers report that disease-linked clones proved CD8+ and relatively rare in peripheral blood.

The receptor was isolated from a female donor with ankylosing spondylitis or in good health (not recorded which). What was sequenced was blood, either unsorted or a sorted T cell fraction (not recorded which). The chain employs TRBV19 and TRBJ2-7, with D perhaps matching TRBD1 (6 bases). The CDR3 DNA reads as TGTGCCAGTAGTCTTCGCTACCGGGACACTCACTCCTTC. It translates to CASSLRYRDTHSF.